These 20 T cell receptor beta chains were sequenced from one sample in a study of response to subunit inactivated influenza vaccine. TCRdb fed the RT-PCR reads into MiXCR, producing one record per CDR3 protein. The sample includes 450,000 to 600,000 distinct CDR3 sequences, 6% to 9% seen only once; the top ten take around 13%. The sample here was PBMCs from blood, taken less than 30 months after vaccination. The receptors originated from a man between 50 and 70 years old who received an inactivated influenza vaccine.

This clonotype turned up a few times. V usage is TRBV7-2 and J usage is TRBJ1-2, with D perhaps matching TRBD1 (6 bases). Trimming removed 1 base at V and 4 bases at J, with 10 bases between. The length of the CDR3 is 14 residues. Germline values: CDR1 SGHTA, CDR2 FQGNSA. The CDR3, as DNA: TGTGCCAGCAGCTTAGGGGGCAGGGGCTATGGCTACACCTTC. Amino acid sequence: CASSLGGRGYGYTF.

This clonotype was recorded many times. The chain combines TRBV6-5 with TRBJ2-2, with D possibly matching TRBD2 (6 bases). Per the germline V gene, CDR1 is MNHEY and CDR2 is SVGAGI. The CDR3 extends over 16 amino acids. The V gene lost 0 bases and the J gene lost 4 bases, with 12 bases spanning the gap. In DNA, the CDR3 is TGTGCCAGCAGTTACTCCTATGGGGAGGCCACCGGGGAGCTGTTTTTT. Protein sequence: CASSYSYGEATGELFF.

V usage is TRBV24-1 and J usage is TRBJ2-3; TRBD1 aligns across 7 bases. The CDR3 has 14 residues. Germline CDR1 KGHDR, CDR2 SFDVKD. V lost 3 bases, J lost 3 bases, and 2 bases stayed unmatched. CDR3 in amino acids: CATSDADRTDTQYF. Written as DNA, the CDR3 is TGTGCCACCAGTGATGCGGACAGGACAGATACGCAGTATTTT.

This clonotype has more than one count but fewer than ten. The V call is TRBV20-1, the J call TRBJ2-3; weak D call: TRBD2 (5 bases). Trimming took 3 bases from V and 3 from J, leaving 10 bases between them. The CDR3 has 13 amino acids. The germline gives CDR1 DFQATT, CDR2 SNEGSKA (reference sequence). DNA for the CDR3: TGCAGTGCTAGGAACAGCGGAACAGATACGCAGTATTTT. Translated: CSARNSGTDTQYF.

This clonotype appeared many times. The V and J genes are TRBV12-3 or TRBV12-4 and TRBJ2-2; D is uncertain. This CDR3 region has 15 residues. Trimming left V 1 base short and J 0 bases short, with 6 bases between. In DNA, the CDR3 is TGTGCCAGCAGTTTAGGGCCCGCGAACACCGGGGAGCTGTTTTTT. Amino acid sequence: CASSLGPANTGELFF.

The chain has TRBV9 and TRBJ2-1, with 8 bases that match TRBD2. This CDR3 contains 16 residues. CDR1 is SGDLS and CDR2 is YYNGEE in the germline V gene. The V gene end was trimmed by 0 bases and the J gene end by 4 bases; junction bases not matched to a gene: 6. DNA for the CDR3: TGTGCCAGCAGCGTAGCTTCCAGCGGGGGTTACAATGAGCAGTTCTTC. This encodes CASSVASSGGYNEQFF.

This clonotype appeared a few times. The chain has TRBV7-3 and TRBJ2-2; D remains ambiguous. Germline V CDR1 and CDR2: SGHTA, FQGTGA. Deletions cut 6 bases from V and 2 bases from J, with 10 bases between. The CDR3 is 14 residues long. For the CDR3, the DNA is TGTGCCAGCAGTTCGGTTAGCAACACCGGGGAGCTGTTTTTT. Amino acids: CASSSVSNTGELFF.

This clonotype showed up many times. In DNA, the CDR3 is TGTGCCAGCAGCTTGGGACACTATAATTCACCCCTCCACTTT. This sequence encodes CASSLGHYNSPLHF. This chain joins TRBV7-9 and TRBJ1-6, with D tentatively TRBD1 (6 bases). Looked up from germline, CDR1 is SEHNR and CDR2 is FQNEAQ (reference sequence). V was shortened by 3 bases and J by 3 bases, with 6 bases between the two germline ends. The length of the CDR3 is 14 residues.

This clonotype showed up just a few times. This may arise from a read error, as a much more abundant clone is one base away. This chain uses TRBV28 with TRBJ2-5; no clear D gene. CDR1 and CDR2 from the germline V gene are MDHEN and SYDVKM. The CDR3 is 13 amino acids. CDR3 in DNA: TGTGCCATCAGTTTAGGGTGGCAAGAGACCCAGTACTTC. Translation: CAISLGWQETQYF.

The gene calls are TRBV19 and TRBJ2-5; D is unresolved. Per the germline V gene, CDR1 is LNHDA and CDR2 is SQIVND (reference sequence). Between the trimmed V and J ends, which lost 7 bases and 5 bases, there was a span of 14 bases. This CDR3 has 13 residues. The CDR3 sequence: CASNISVEETQYF. As DNA, the CDR3 is TGTGCCAGTAATATCTCTGTGGAGGAGACCCAGTACTTC.

V and J are TRBV6-1 and TRBJ2-7; D is ambiguous. This CDR3 has 13 amino acids. V was clipped by 6 bases and J by 0 bases, with 9 bases between them. From germline, CDR1 is MNHNS and CDR2 SASEGT. In DNA form, the CDR3 reads TGTGCCAGCAGGCCTCAGAGCTCCTACGAGCAGTACTTC. As protein: CASRPQSSYEQYF.

Only a few counts were recorded for this clonotype. The chain is built from TRBV9 and TRBJ2-2, with TRBD2 as a possible D gene (6 bases). This CDR3 region has 17 residues. Germline CDR1 is SGDLS and CDR2 is YYNGEE. The V gene lost 0 bases and the J gene lost 2 bases, with 14 bases spanning the gap. The CDR3 loop is CASSVGVGSPNTGELFF. The CDR3 bases are TGTGCCAGCAGCGTAGGGGTCGGGAGTCCTAACACCGGGGAGCTGTTTTTT.

CDR3 amino acids: CASSQGSYSYEQYF. CDR3 coding DNA: TGTGCCAGCAGCCAAGGGTCGTACTCCTACGAGCAGTACTTC. The rearrangement uses TRBV12-3 or TRBV12-4 and TRBJ2-7; D is uncertain. This CDR3 region has 14 residues. Trimming shortened V by 6 bases and J by 0 bases, and 12 bases separated the two germline ends.

This clonotype appeared a few times. The chain couples TRBV29-1 to TRBJ2-3, with D hard to call. The CDR3 sequence is 13 residues long. Germline values: CDR1 SQVTM, CDR2 ANQGSEA. V gave up 3 bases and J gave up 1 base, with 8 bases separating them. The CDR3 sequence: CSVDGPGTDTQYF. The CDR3 region has the DNA TGCAGCGTTGACGGACCCGGCACAGATACGCAGTATTTT.

The V call is TRBV12-3 or TRBV12-4, the J call TRBJ1-2; TRBD1 agrees at 9 bases. J lost 3 bases, V lost 6 bases, and 8 bases had no gene match. CDR3 length equals 15 residues. The CDR3 coding sequence is TGTGCCAGCAGCCTGGACAGGGGTTACCACTATGGCTACACCTTC. Translation: CASSLDRGYHYGYTF.

This clonotype was observed a handful of times. V usage is TRBV7-9 and J usage is TRBJ2-5, with TRBD1 identical over 7 bases. The germline V gene has CDR1 SEHNR and CDR2 FQNEAQ (reference sequence). The CDR3 totals 14 residues. The ends lost 3 bases at V and 3 bases at J; junction bases unmatched: 4. DNA of the CDR3: TGTGCCAGCAGCTTGTACCAGGGGGAAGAGACCCAGTACTTC. Protein: CASSLYQGEETQYF. Full variable domain (outside the CDR3, taken from reference TRBV7-9 and TRBJ2-5): DTGVSQNPRHKITKRGQNVTFRCDPISEHNRLYWYRQTLGQGPEFLTYFQNEAQLEKSRLLSDRFSAERPKGSFSTLEIQRTEQGDSAMYLCASSLYQGEETQYFGPGTRLLVL.

The chain recombines TRBV7-2 with TRBJ2-3; D is uncertain. V gave up 0 bases and J gave up 6 bases, with 13 bases separating them. Per germline, CDR1 SGHTA and CDR2 FQGNSA. The CDR3 is 15 amino acids. CDR3: CASSLAQYPRDTQYF. In DNA, the CDR3 is TGTGCCAGCAGCTTAGCGCAATATCCCCGGGATACGCAGTATTTT.

This clonotype appeared a few times. The chain employs TRBV6-2 or TRBV6-3 and TRBJ2-1; 8 nucleotides agree with TRBD2. The V and J ends lost 6 bases and 3 bases, in that order; junction bases with no gene match: 7. The CDR3 is made up of 15 amino acids. Germline V CDR1 and CDR2: MNHEY, SVGEGT. In nucleotides, the CDR3 is TGTGCCAGCAGGGGAGGGCGGGGGGTCTACAATGAGCAGTTCTTC. It codes for CASRGGRGVYNEQFF.

This rearrangement joins TRBV6-5 to TRBJ2-5; D perhaps matches TRBD2 (6 bases). This CDR3 contains 16 residues. V lost 1 base and J lost 5, with 17 bases in between. Germline assignment: CDR1 MNHEY and CDR2 SVGAGI. This chain's CDR3 is CASSYLRRARAETQYF. CDR3 sequence (DNA): TGTGCCAGCAGTTACTTAAGGAGGGCCCGTGCGGAGACCCAGTACTTC.

This clonotype was picked up a small number of times. V usage is TRBV29-1 and J usage is TRBJ2-1; TRBD1 is a possible D gene (5 bases). CDR3 length: 12 amino acids. V was trimmed by 4 bases and J by 8 bases, leaving 12 bases between them. Looked up from germline, CDR1 is SQVTM and CDR2 is ANQGSEA. Here the CDR3 reads CSVGQGAYEQFF. DNA for the CDR3: TGCAGCGTTGGTCAAGGGGCATATGAGCAGTTCTTC.